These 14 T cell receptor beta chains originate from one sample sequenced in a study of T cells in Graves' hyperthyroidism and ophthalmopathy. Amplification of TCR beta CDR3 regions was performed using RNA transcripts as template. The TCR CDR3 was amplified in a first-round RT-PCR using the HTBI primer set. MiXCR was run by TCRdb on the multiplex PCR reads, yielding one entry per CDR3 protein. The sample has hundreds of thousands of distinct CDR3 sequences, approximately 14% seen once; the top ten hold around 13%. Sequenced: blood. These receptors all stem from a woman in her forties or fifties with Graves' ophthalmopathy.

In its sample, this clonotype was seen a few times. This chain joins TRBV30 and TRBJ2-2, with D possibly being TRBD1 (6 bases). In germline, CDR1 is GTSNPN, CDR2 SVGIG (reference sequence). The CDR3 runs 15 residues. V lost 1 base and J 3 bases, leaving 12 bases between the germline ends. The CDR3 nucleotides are TGTGCCTGGAGTGGTGACAGGCGATACACCGGGGAGCTGTTTTTT. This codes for CAWSGDRRYTGELFF.

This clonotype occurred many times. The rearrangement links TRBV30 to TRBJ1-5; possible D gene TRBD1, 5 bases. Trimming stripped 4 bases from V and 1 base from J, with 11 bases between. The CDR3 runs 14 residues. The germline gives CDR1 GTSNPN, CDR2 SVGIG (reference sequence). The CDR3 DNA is TGTGCCTGGAAACGTGGGGGAAGCAATCAGCCCCAGCATTTT. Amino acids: CAWKRGGSNQPQHF.

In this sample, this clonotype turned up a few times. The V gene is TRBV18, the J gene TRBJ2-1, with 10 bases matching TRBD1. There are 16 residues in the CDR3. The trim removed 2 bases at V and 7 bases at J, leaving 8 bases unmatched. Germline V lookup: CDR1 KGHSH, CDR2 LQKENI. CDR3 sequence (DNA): TGTGCCAGCTCACCAACCTGGACAGGGGGTTGGAATGAGCAGTTCTTC. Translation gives CASSPTWTGGWNEQFF.

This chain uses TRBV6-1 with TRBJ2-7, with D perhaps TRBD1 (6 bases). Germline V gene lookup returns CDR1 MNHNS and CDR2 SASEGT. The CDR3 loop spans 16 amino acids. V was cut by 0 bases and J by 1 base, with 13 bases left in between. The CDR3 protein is CASSEAGTLVSYEQYF. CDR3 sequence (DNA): TGTGCCAGCAGTGAAGCTGGGACATTGGTTTCCTACGAGCAGTACTTC.

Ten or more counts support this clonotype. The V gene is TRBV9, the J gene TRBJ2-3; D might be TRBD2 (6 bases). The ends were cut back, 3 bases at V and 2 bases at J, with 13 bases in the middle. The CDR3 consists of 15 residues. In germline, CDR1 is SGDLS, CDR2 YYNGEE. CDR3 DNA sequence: TGTGCCAGCAGCGACCGGGACTCCTCCACAGATACGCAGTATTTT. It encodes CASSDRDSSTDTQYF.

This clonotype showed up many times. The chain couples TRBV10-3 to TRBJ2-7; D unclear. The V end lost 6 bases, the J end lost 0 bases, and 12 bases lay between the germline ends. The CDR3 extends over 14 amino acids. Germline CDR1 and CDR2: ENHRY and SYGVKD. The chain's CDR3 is CAISIGQASYEQYF. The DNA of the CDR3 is TGTGCCATCAGCATCGGTCAGGCCTCCTACGAGCAGTACTTC.

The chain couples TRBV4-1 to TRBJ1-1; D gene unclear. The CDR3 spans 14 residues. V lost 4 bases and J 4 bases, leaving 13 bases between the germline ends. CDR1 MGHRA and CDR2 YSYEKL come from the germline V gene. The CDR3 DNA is TGCGCCAGCAGCCTCGGTCGCGCCCGCACTGAAGCTTTCTTT. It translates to CASSLGRARTEAFF.

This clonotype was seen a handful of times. The CDR3 nucleotides are TGTGCCAGCGGCGACCCCCGTGGGCGAACCTATGGCTACACCTTC. It specifies CASGDPRGRTYGYTF. This chain joins TRBV27 and TRBJ1-2; D not certain. V lost 8 bases to trimming and J lost 4 bases, with 20 bases between them. Germline V gene lookup returns CDR1 MNHEY and CDR2 SMNVEV (reference sequence). There are 15 residues in the CDR3.

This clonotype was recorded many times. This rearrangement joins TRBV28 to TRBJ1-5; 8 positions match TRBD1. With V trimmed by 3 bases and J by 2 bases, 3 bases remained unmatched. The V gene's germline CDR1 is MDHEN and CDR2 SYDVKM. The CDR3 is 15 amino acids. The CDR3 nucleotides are TGTGCCAGCAGTTTTGCAGGGGGCGGCAATCAGCCCCAGCATTTT. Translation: CASSFAGGGNQPQHF.

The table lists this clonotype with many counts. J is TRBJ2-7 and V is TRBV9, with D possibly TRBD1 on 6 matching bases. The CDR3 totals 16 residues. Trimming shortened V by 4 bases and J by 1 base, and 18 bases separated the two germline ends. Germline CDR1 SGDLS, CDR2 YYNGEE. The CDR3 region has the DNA TGTGCCAGCAGCCCCCGAGGGCGGACAGCTTCCTACGAGCAGTACTTC. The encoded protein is CASSPRGRTASYEQYF.

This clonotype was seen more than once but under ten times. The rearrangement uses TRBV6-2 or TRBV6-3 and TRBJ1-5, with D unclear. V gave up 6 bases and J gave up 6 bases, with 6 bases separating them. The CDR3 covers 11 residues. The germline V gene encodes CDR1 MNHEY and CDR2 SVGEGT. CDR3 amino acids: CASSHGQPQHF. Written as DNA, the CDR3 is TGTGCCAGCAGCCACGGTCAGCCCCAGCATTTT.

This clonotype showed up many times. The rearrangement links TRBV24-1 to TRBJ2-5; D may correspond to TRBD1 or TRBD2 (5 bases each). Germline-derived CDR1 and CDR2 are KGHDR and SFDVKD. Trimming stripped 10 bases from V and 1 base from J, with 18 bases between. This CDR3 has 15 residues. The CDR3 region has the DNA TGTGCCACGCAACCTCAGGGACGGAGCCAAGAGACCCAGTACTTC. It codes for CATQPQGRSQETQYF.

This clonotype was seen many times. CDR3 bases: TGTGCCAGCAGCCCACTAGCGGGAGCCGACGAGCAGTACTTC. This gives the protein CASSPLAGADEQYF. The chain links TRBV3-1 to TRBJ2-7, with TRBD2 identical over 11 bases. Trimming at V came to 4 bases and at J to 5 bases, leaving 4 bases not matched to a gene. The CDR3 consists of 14 residues. Germline-derived CDR1 and CDR2 are LGHDT and YNNKEL (reference sequence).

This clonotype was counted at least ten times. Here the CDR3 reads CASSSESGMGNQPQHF. The CDR3 bases are TGTGCCAGCAGTTCCGAATCAGGGATGGGGAATCAGCCCCAGCATTTT. The rearrangement uses TRBV6-5 and TRBJ1-5; D possibly corresponds to TRBD1 (5 bases). Germline V gives CDR1 MNHEY, CDR2 SVGAGI. Trimming left V 4 bases short and J 4 bases short, with 17 bases between. CDR3 size: 16 residues.